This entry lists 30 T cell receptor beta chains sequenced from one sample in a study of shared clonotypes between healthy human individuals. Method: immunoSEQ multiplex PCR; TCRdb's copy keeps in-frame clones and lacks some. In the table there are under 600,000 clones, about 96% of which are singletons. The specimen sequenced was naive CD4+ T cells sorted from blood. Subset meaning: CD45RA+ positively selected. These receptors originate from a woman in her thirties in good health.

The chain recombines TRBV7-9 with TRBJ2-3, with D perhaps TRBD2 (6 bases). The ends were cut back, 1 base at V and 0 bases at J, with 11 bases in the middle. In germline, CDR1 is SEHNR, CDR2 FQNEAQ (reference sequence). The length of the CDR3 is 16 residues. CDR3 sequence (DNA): TGTGCCAGCAGCTTAGGGGGGGACTCCAGCACAGATACGCAGTATTTT. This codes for CASSLGGDSSTDTQYF.

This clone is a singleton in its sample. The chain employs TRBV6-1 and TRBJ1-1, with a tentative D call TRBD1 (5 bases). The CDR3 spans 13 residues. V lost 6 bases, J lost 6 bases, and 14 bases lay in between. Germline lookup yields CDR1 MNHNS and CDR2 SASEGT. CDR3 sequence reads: CASSPLTGAEAFF. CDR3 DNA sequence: TGTGCCAGCAGCCCCTTGACGGGGGCTGAAGCTTTCTTT.

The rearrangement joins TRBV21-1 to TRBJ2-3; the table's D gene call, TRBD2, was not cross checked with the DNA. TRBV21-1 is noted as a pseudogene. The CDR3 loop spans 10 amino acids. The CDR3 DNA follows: TGTGCCAGCAGCCCGCGGTGGCAGTATTTT. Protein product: CASSPRWQYF.

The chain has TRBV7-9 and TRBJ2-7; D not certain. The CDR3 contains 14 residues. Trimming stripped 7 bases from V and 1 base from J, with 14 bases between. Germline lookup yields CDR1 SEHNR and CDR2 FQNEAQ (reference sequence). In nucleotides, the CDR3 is TGTGCCAGCACTTTATCTATGAATTCCTACGAGCAGTACTTC. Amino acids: CASTLSMNSYEQYF. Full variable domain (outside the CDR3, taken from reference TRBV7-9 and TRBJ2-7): DTGVSQNPRHKITKRGQNVTFRCDPISEHNRLYWYRQTLGQGPEFLTYFQNEAQLEKSRLLSDRFSAERPKGSFSTLEIQRTEQGDSAMYLCASTLSMNSYEQYFGPGTRLTVT.

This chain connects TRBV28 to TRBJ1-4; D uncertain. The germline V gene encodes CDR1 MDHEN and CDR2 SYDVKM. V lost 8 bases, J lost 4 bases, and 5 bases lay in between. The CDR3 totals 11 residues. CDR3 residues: CASGFNEKLFF. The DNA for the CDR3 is TGTGCCAGCGGGTTTAATGAAAAACTGTTTTTT.

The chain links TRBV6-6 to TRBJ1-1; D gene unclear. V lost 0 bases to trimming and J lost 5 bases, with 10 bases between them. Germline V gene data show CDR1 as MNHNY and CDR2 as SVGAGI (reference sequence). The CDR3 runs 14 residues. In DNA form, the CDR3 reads TGTGCCAGCAGTTACTCGGACTCCATGACTGAAGCTTTCTTT. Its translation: CASSYSDSMTEAFF.

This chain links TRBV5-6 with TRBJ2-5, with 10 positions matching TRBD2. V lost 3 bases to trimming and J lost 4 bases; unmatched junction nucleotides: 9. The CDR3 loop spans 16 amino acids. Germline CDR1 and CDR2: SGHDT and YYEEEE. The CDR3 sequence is CASSSLAGVGRETQYF. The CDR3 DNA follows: TGTGCCAGCAGCTCCCTAGCGGGAGTGGGTCGAGAGACCCAGTACTTC.

CDR3 in DNA: TGTGCCAGCAGTCAGGACAGGGAAGCGGCTGAAGCTTTCTTT. This gives the protein CASSQDREAAEAFF. The rearrangement links TRBV7-2 to TRBJ1-1, with 8 bases aligning to TRBD1. CDR3 length equals 14 residues. V was pared by 6 bases and J by 6 bases, with 9 bases of the junction left unmatched. Germline V gene sequence: CDR1 SGHTA, CDR2 FQGNSA.

The CDR3 bases are TGCGCCAGCAGCTTGGGGACGACAGGGTCCAATTCACCCCTCCACTTT. Translating it yields CASSLGTTGSNSPLHF. The chain combines TRBV5-1 with TRBJ1-6; TRBD1 agrees at 7 bases. The germline V gene has CDR1 SGHRS and CDR2 YFSETQ. Unmatched junction bases numbered 7, after V lost 0 bases and J lost 7 bases. This CDR3 spans 16 amino acids.

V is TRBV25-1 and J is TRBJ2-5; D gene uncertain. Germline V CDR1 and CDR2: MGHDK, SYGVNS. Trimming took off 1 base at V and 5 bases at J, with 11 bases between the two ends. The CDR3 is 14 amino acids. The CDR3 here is CASSELVSGETQYF. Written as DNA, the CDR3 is TGTGCCAGCAGTGAATTGGTCAGTGGGGAGACCCAGTACTTC.

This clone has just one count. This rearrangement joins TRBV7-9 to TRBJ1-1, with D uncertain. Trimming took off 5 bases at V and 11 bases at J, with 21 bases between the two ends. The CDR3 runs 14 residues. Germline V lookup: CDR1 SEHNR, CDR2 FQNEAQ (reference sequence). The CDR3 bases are TGTGCCAGCAGCCTCCCAAGGACTGGAAGGATTGCTTTCTTT. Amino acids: CASSLPRTGRIAFF.

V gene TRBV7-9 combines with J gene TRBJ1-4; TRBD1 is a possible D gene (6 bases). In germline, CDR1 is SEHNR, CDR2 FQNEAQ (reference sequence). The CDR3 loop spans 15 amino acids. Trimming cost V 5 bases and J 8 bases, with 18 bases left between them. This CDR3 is CASSNQQGGQEKLFF. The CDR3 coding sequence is TGTGCCAGCAGCAACCAACAGGGAGGGCAGGAAAAACTGTTTTTT.

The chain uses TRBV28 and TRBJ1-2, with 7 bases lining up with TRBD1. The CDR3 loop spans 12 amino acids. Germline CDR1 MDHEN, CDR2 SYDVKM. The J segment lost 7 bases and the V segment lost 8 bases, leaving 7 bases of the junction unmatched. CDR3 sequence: CASSQGVFGYTF. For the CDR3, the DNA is TGTGCCAGCTCTCAGGGGGTGTTTGGCTACACCTTC.

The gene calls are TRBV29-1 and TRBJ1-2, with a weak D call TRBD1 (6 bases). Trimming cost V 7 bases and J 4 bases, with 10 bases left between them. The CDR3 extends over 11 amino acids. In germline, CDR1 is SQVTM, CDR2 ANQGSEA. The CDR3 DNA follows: TGCAGCGGGATGGACAGCTATGGCTACACCTTC. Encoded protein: CSGMDSYGYTF.

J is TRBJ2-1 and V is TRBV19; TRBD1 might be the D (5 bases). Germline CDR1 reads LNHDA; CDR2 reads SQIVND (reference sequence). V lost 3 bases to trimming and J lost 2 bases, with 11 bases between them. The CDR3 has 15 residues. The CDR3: CASSMGRHTYNEQFF. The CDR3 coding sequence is TGTGCCAGTAGTATGGGGCGGCATACCTACAATGAGCAGTTCTTC.

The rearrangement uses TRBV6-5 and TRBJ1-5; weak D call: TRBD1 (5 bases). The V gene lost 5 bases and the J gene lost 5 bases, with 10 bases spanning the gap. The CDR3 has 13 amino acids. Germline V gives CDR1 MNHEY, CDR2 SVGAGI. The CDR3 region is CASSQGTYQPQHF. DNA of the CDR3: TGTGCCAGCAGTCAAGGGACGTATCAGCCCCAGCATTTT.

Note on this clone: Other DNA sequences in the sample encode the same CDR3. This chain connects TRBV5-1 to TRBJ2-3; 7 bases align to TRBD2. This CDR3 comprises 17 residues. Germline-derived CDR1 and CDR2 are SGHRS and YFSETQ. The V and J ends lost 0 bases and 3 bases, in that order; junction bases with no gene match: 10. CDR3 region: CASSLAFGGSRTDTQYF. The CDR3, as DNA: TGCGCCAGCAGCTTGGCCTTCGGCGGGAGTCGGACAGATACGCAGTATTTT.

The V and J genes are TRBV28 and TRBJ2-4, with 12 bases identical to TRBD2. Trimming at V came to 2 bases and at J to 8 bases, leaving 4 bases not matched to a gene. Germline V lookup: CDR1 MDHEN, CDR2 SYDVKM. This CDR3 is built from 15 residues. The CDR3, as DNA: TGTGCCAGCAGTTTACTGACTAGCGGGAGTCACATTCAGTACTTC. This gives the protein CASSLLTSGSHIQYF.

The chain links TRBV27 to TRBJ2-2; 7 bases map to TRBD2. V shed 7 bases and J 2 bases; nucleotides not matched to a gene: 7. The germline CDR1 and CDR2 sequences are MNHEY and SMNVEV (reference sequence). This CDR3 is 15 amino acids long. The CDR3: CASMGLAANTGELFF. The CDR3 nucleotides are TGTGCCAGCATGGGGCTAGCGGCTAACACCGGGGAGCTGTTTTTT.

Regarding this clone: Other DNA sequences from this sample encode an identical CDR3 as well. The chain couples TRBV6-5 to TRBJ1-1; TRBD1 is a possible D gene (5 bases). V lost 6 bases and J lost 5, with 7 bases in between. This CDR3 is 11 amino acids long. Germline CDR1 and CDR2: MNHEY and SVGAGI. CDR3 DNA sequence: TGTGCCAGCAGGGGGCGGACTGAAGCTTTCTTT. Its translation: CASRGRTEAFF.

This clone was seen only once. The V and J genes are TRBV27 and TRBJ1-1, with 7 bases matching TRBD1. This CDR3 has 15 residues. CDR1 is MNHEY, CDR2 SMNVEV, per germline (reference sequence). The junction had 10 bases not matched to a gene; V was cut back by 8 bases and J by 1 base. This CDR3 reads CASGGEGQPNTEAFF. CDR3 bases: TGTGCCAGCGGGGGGGAGGGACAGCCGAACACTGAAGCTTTCTTT.

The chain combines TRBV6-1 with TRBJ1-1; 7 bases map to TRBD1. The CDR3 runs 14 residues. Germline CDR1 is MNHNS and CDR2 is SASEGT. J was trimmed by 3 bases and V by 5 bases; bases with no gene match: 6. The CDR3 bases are TGTGCCAGCAGTTCCCAGGGGGGGGACACTGAAGCTTTCTTT. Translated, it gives CASSSQGGDTEAFF.

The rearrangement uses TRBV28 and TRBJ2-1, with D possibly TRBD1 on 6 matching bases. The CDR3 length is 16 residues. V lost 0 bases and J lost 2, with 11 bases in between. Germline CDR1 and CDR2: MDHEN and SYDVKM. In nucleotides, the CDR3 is TGTGCCAGCAGTTTATGGTCCGGGGACACCTACAATGAGCAGTTCTTC. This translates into CASSLWSGDTYNEQFF.

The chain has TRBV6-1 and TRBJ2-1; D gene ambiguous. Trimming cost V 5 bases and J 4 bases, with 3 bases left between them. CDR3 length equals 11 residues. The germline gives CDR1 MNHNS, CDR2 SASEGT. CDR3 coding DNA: TGTGCCAGCAGTCCATACAATGAGCAGTTCTTC. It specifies CASSPYNEQFF.

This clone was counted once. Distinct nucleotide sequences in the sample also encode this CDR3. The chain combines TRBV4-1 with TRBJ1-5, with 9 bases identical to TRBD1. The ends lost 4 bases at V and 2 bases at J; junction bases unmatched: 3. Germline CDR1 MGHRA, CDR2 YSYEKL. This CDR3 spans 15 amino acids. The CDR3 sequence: CASSPGQGGNQPQHF. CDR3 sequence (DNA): TGCGCCAGCAGCCCGGGACAGGGTGGCAATCAGCCCCAGCATTTT.

The CDR3 sequence: CASSLLFGQDPLAGGYPPTYEQYF. The CDR3 region has the DNA TGTGCCAGCAGTTTGTTGTTTGGACAGGATCCGTTGGCGGGAGGCTACCCTCCTACCTACGAGCAGTACTTC. V is TRBV28 and J is TRBJ2-7; D is possibly TRBD2 (8 bases). V shed 3 bases and J shed 2 bases, with 41 bases lying between them. From germline, CDR1 is MDHEN and CDR2 SYDVKM. CDR3 size: 24 residues.

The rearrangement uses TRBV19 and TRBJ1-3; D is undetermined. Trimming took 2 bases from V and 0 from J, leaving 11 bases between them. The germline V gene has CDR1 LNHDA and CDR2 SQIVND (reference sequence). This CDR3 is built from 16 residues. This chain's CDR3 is CASSISWTDSGNTIYF. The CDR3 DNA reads TGTGCCAGTAGTATAAGCTGGACGGACTCTGGAAACACCATATATTTT.

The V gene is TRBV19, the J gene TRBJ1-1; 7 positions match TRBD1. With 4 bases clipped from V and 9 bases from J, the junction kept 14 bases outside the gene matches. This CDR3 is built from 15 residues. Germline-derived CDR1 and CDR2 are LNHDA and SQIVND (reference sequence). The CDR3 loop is CASSTTGAGQRKAFF. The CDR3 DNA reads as TGTGCCAGTAGTACAACCGGGGCGGGACAGAGGAAAGCTTTCTTT.

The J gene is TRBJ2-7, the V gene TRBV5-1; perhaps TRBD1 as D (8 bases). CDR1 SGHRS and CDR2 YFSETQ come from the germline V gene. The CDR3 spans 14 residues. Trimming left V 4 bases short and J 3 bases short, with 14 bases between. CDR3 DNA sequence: TGCGCCAGCAGCATGACAGGGGAGGGCTACGAGCAGTACTTC. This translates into CASSMTGEGYEQYF.

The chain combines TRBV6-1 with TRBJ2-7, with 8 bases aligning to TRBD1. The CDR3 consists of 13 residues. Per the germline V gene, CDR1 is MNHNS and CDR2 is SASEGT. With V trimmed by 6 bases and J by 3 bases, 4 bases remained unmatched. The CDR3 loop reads CASRLGQGYEQYF. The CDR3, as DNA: TGTGCCAGCAGGTTAGGACAGGGCTACGAGCAGTACTTC.